The 23 T cell receptor beta chains below were found in one sample sequenced in a study of blood T cell repertoires in COVID-19. This table comes from immunoSEQ multiplex PCR, and its TCRdb copy is limited to in-frame clones, with some not included. The sample records about 220,000 clones, around 89% being singletons. Specimen: PBMCs or T cells enriched from blood (not recorded which). Receptors were obtained from a woman in her twenties or thirties who had recovered from COVID-19.

The gene calls are TRBV24-1 and TRBJ2-5; D may be TRBD1 (5 bases). Trimming left V 4 bases short and J 5 bases short, with 25 bases between. The germline V gene has CDR1 KGHDR and CDR2 SFDVKD. This CDR3 comprises 18 residues. The CDR3 loop is CATSEPPSRAGVGETQYF. The CDR3 DNA follows: TGTGCCACCAGTGAACCCCCTTCCAGGGCCGGCGTGGGTGAGACCCAGTACTTC.

In this sample, this clone turned up a few times. CDR3 protein: CASSQAVGGQISNQPQHF. CDR3 bases: TGTGCCAGCAGCCAAGCTGTGGGCGGACAGATTAGCAATCAGCCCCAGCATTTT. The genes are TRBV4-2 and TRBJ1-5; a weak D match, TRBD1 (6 bases). With 1 base removed from V and 0 bases from J, the gap between germline ends came to 16 bases. The V gene's germline CDR1 is LGHNA and CDR2 YNFKEQ. The CDR3 sequence is 18 residues long.

The rearrangement links TRBV4-3 to TRBJ2-7, with 10 bases that match TRBD2. The germline V gene encodes CDR1 LGHNA and CDR2 YSLEER. J gave up 7 bases and V 2 bases, and 8 bases lay outside the gene matches. The CDR3 totals 15 residues. CDR3 coding DNA: TGCGCCAGCAGCCAAAGAGCGGGGGGGCTGGTTGAGCAGTACTTC. Its protein is CASSQRAGGLVEQYF.

The chain combines TRBV12-3 or TRBV12-4 with TRBJ2-5; D is ambiguous. The CDR3 has 12 amino acids. The V gene lost 2 bases and the J gene lost 2 bases, with 3 bases spanning the gap. The CDR3 is CASSLIQETQYF. CDR3 in DNA: TGTGCCAGCAGTTTAATACAAGAGACCCAGTACTTC.

V and J are TRBV19 and TRBJ1-5; D is unclear. V lost 5 bases and J 4 bases, leaving 12 bases between the germline ends. Germline V gene lookup returns CDR1 LNHDA and CDR2 SQIVND (reference sequence). The CDR3 sequence is 14 residues long. The CDR3 loop reads CASSARTGNQPQHF. The DNA for the CDR3 is TGTGCCAGTAGTGCCAGGACGGGGAATCAGCCCCAGCATTTT.

The chain joins TRBV3-1 (or the pseudogene TRBV3-2) to TRBJ2-1, with 7 bases fitting TRBD2. CDR3 length: 12 residues. Germline V CDR1 and CDR2: LGHDT, YNNKEL (reference sequence). V dropped 4 bases and J dropped 9; count of bases not matched to a gene: 3. CDR3 loop: CASSPTSIEQFF. The CDR3 DNA reads as TGTGCCAGCAGCCCGACTAGCATTGAGCAGTTCTTC.

J is TRBJ1-1 and V is TRBV10-3, with D perhaps matching TRBD1 (5 bases). V lost 6 bases and J 6 bases, leaving 14 bases between the germline ends. The CDR3 is made up of 13 amino acids. In germline, CDR1 is ENHRY, CDR2 SYGVKD. For the CDR3, the DNA is TGTGCCATCAGGTTCAGGGCCCCGGCTGAAGCTTTCTTT. Its protein is CAIRFRAPAEAFF.

This clone has a handful of counts. This chain joins TRBV11-2 and TRBJ1-1, with D perhaps TRBD1 (6 bases). This CDR3 spans 14 amino acids. Germline V CDR1 and CDR2: SGHAT, FQNNGV. The V end was cut by 2 bases, the J end by 6 bases, with 13 bases between. The CDR3 reads CASSLQPGQPEAFF. CDR3 DNA: TGTGCCAGCAGCTTACAGCCAGGACAGCCTGAAGCTTTCTTT.

This sequence joins TRBV12-3 or TRBV12-4 and TRBJ1-2; D gene ambiguous. The V end lost 8 bases, the J end lost 1 base, and 11 bases lay between the germline ends. This CDR3 region has 13 residues. CDR3 nucleotides: TGTGCCAGCCGGGTGAGAGGTAACTATGGCTACACCTTC. Amino acids: CASRVRGNYGYTF.

The chain has TRBV18 and TRBJ2-3; 11 bases match TRBD1. V shed 3 bases and J 3 bases; nucleotides not matched to a gene: 8. Germline CDR1 KGHSH, CDR2 LQKENI. The CDR3 covers 17 residues. CDR3 nucleotides: TGTGCCAGCTCACCCGCGACAGGGACAGGGGGGACAGATACGCAGTATTTT. Its translation: CASSPATGTGGTDTQYF.

The V call is TRBV5-1, the J call TRBJ2-7; 10 nucleotides match TRBD2. The CDR3 spans 15 residues. With 6 bases clipped from V and 5 bases from J, the junction kept 11 bases outside the gene matches. CDR1 and CDR2 from the germline V gene are SGHRS and YFSETQ. The CDR3 DNA reads TGCGCCAGCAATGAGCGGGGGGGCCAAGGGGACGAGCAGTACTTC. Its translation: CASNERGGQGDEQYF.

The chain uses TRBV10-2 and TRBJ1-2; D remains ambiguous. The V end was cut by 0 bases, the J end by 2 bases, with 22 bases between. This CDR3 is 19 amino acids long. The V gene's germline CDR1 is WSHSY and CDR2 SAAADI. Here the CDR3 reads CASSESTQEVPRTNYGYTF. In DNA form, the CDR3 reads TGCGCCAGCAGTGAGTCGACTCAAGAGGTACCTAGAACAAACTATGGCTACACCTTC.

Turning to this clone: One end of the junction does not line up with germline, which may come from a read error. This chain joins TRBV3-1 (or the pseudogene TRBV3-2) and TRBJ2-1; 7 nucleotides match TRBD1. Germline V gene data show CDR1 as LGHDT and CDR2 as YNNKEL (reference sequence). The CDR3 runs 15 residues. The DNA of the CDR3 is TGTGCCAGCAGCAAAGAAGGGGGCTCTTACAATGAGCAGTTCTTC. Its translation: CASSKEGGSYNEQFF.

V gene TRBV13 combines with J gene TRBJ2-1; D may be TRBD2 (6 bases). The CDR3 is 11 amino acids. The V end lost 5 bases, the J end lost 10 bases, and 9 bases lay between the germline ends. Per germline, CDR1 PRHDT and CDR2 FYEKMQ (reference sequence). The CDR3 sequence is CASSTLAEQFF. As DNA, the CDR3 is TGTGCCAGCAGCACGCTAGCGGAGCAGTTCTTC.

The chain couples TRBV9 to TRBJ2-5, with 13 bases lining up with TRBD2. J lost 5 bases, V lost 4 bases, and 8 bases had no gene match. CDR1 is SGDLS and CDR2 is YYNGEE in the germline V gene. This CDR3 has 16 amino acids. In DNA form, the CDR3 reads TGTGCCAGCAGCTCGGGACTAGCGGGGTTTTTGGAGACCCAGTACTTC. Protein product: CASSSGLAGFLETQYF.

This sequence joins TRBV7-3 and TRBJ2-1, with D unresolved. CDR1 and CDR2 (germline): SGHTA, FQGTGA. The CDR3 covers 13 residues. The V end was cut by 6 bases, the J end by 5 bases, with 11 bases between. The CDR3: CASRRRVDNEQFF. CDR3 DNA sequence: TGTGCCAGCAGGCGCCGGGTAGACAATGAGCAGTTCTTC.

V usage is TRBV7-3 and J usage is TRBJ1-6, with 7 nucleotides matching TRBD1. Germline assignment: CDR1 SGHTA and CDR2 FQGTGA. This CDR3 is built from 15 residues. Germline trimming cut 7 bases from V and 8 bases from J; bases unmatched to any gene: 11. In nucleotides, the CDR3 is TGTGCCAGCAACCCAGACAGGGCCGTAGATTCACCCCTCCACTTT. As protein: CASNPDRAVDSPLHF.

This clone was observed once. This rearrangement joins TRBV5-1 to TRBJ1-2; 7 bases are shared with TRBD1. V lost 1 base and J lost 6; bases outside the gene matches: 3. The CDR3 loop spans 13 amino acids. Germline V gives CDR1 SGHRS, CDR2 YFSETQ. CDR3 residues: CASSLWTGDGYTF. The CDR3 DNA is TGCGCCAGCAGCTTGTGGACAGGTGATGGCTACACCTTC.

The chain joins TRBV7-8 to TRBJ1-6; TRBD1 might be the D (5 bases). Germline assignment: CDR1 SGHVS and CDR2 FQNEAQ. The CDR3 runs to 15 residues. Trimming stripped 5 bases from V and 10 bases from J, with 18 bases between. DNA for the CDR3: TGTGCCAGCAGCACACGGGGGGGTGGAATGTCACCCCTCCACTTT. Translating it yields CASSTRGGGMSPLHF.

Only a few counts were recorded for this clone. The chain has TRBV9 and TRBJ1-5; TRBD1 aligns across 7 bases. J was trimmed by 2 bases and V by 4 bases; bases with no gene match: 6. CDR3 length: 15 amino acids. The germline gives CDR1 SGDLS, CDR2 YYNGEE. CDR3 DNA sequence: TGTGCCAGCAGCTTAACAGGGGATGGCAATCAGCCCCAGCATTTT. Encoded protein: CASSLTGDGNQPQHF. Looking up the rest from reference TRBV9 and TRBJ1-5 gives the full variable domain: DSGVTQTPKHLITATGQRVTLRCSPRSGDLSVYWYQQSLDQGLQFLIQYYNGEERAKGNILERFSAQQFPDLHSELNLSSLELGDSALYFCASSLTGDGNQPQHFGDGTRLSIL.

The chain recombines TRBV11-3 with TRBJ2-1, with TRBD2 matching over 8 bases. The CDR3 has 15 residues. The V gene's germline CDR1 is SGHNT and CDR2 YENEEA. The V gene end was trimmed by 2 bases and the J gene end by 5 bases; junction bases not matched to a gene: 5. The CDR3 DNA reads as TGTGCCAGCAGCTTATTCGGGGGGGAGCACAATGAGCAGTTCTTC. Translation gives CASSLFGGEHNEQFF.

The genes are TRBV12-3 or TRBV12-4 and TRBJ1-2, with D unclear. V dropped 3 bases and J dropped 2 bases, with 7 bases sitting between them. This CDR3 spans 13 amino acids. The CDR3 DNA is TGTGCCAGCAGTTTCCCAGCGAACTATGGCTACACCTTC. This gives the protein CASSFPANYGYTF.

The V call is TRBV3-1 (or the pseudogene TRBV3-2), the J call TRBJ2-7; unclear D gene. The CDR3 has 12 amino acids. V lost 0 bases and J 3 bases, leaving 3 bases between the germline ends. The germline gives CDR1 LGHDT, CDR2 YNNKEL (reference sequence). The CDR3, as DNA: TGTGCCAGCAGCCAAGACAACTACGAGCAGTACTTC. Its protein is CASSQDNYEQYF.